This TCR beta chain was sequenced for a study of blood T cell repertoires in COVID-19. Study-wide background: PBMCs, B-cell-depleted T cells, or T cells were the source of the cDNA or gDNA that made up the material.

The CDR3 runs to 14 residues. Germline V lookup: CDR1 SGHRS, CDR2 YFSETQ. V lost 4 bases and J 6 bases, leaving 17 bases between the germline ends. In the authors' workflow: Quantification of nucleated cells was approximated via reference gene primer amplification. Sequencing was performed with immunoSEQ multiplex PCR; in TCRdb, only in-frame clones are kept and a portion is missing. That table gives V, J and clone size, and the DNA gave D and trimming. The table includes approximately 70,000 clones, around 90% detected once. Source material: peripheral blood. The source of this sequence is a human donor in a cohort sampled during active COVID-19. The chain has TRBV5-1 and TRBJ2-7, with D tentatively TRBD1 (6 bases). CDR3 protein: CASSPSHRVREQYF. In DNA form, the CDR3 reads TGCGCCAGCAGCCCCTCCCACAGGGTTCGCGAGCAGTACTTC.